This T cell receptor (delta chain) was sequenced for a study of gamma delta lymphoproliferative disorders and STAT genes. Study in general: Each gamma-chain library started from at least 50 ng of genomic DNA, using the LymphoTrack Dx TCRG Assay. The study's findings and limits: Gamma repertoires grouped patients separately from controls; delta repertoires showed no separation. Nearly all major patient gamma and delta clonotypes were public.

Comments on this clone: The antigen remains undetermined. This likely came from a read error, as a far larger clone is one base away. The same CDR3 is also encoded by other DNA sequences in this sample.

V dropped 3 bases and J dropped 0; count of bases not matched to a gene: 7. The CDR3 runs 16 residues. In germline, CDR1 is GEAIGNYY, CDR2 EKD. TCRdb fed the multiplex PCR reads into CATT to redo clone calling. The table shows approximately 2,200 delta-chain clones, with about 1.5% occurring only once. Genomic DNA from isolated PBMCs served as the sequencing template. The sequence derives from a human donor in good health. Sequencing was carried out using blood. The gene calls are TRDV2 and TRDJ1; 9 bases are shared with TRDD3. Here the CDR3 DNA reads TGTGCCTGTGACTCTTTACTGGGGGAATACACCGATAAACTCATCTTT. Its translation is CACDSLLGEYTDKLIF.